Many counts were recorded for the clone carrying this TCR beta chain. The antigen remains unidentified. CDR3 length: 17 residues. The germline CDR1 and CDR2 sequences are DFQATT and SNEGSKA (reference sequence). Trimming cost V 1 base and J 6 bases; bases outside gene matches: 14. These data belong to a study of T-cell reconstitution after alpha-beta-depleted transplantation in children. Unique molecular identifiers were built into the TCRbeta library. TCRdb re-analysed the PCR reads in MiXCR, keeping a single row per CDR3 protein. The table includes roughly 150,000 distinct CDR3 sequences, roughly 10% detected once. Study-level points and caveats: The origin of high day-60 TCRbeta diversity in some patients lay in surviving recipient T cells and thymic progenitors. About two months after transplant, alpha-beta T cells reportedly came from several hundred expanded graft clones. Once a year had passed after transplant, T-cell counts and diversity came mostly from newly produced T cells.

This sequence joins TRBV20-1 and TRBJ2-2, with 7 bases aligning to TRBD2. Sample: PBMCs, taken before TCRalphabeta/CD19-depleted stem cell transplant. This sequence was found in a boy aged 2 to 10 with acute myeloid leukemia, due to receive a stem cell transplant. CDR3 in amino acids: CSARGRAGPGKPGELFF. As DNA, the CDR3 is TGCAGTGCTAGAGGTCGAGCGGGACCCGGGAAGCCCGGGGAGCTGTTTTTT.